One sample yielded the 18 T cell receptor beta chains listed below, sequenced in a study of blood T cell repertoires in COVID-19. Data came from immunoSEQ multiplex PCR; TCRdb stores just in-frame clones and leaves some out. This sample has 200,000 or so clones, with more than 65% found just once. The sequencing input was peripheral blood. These receptors originate from a woman aged 60 to 75 with acute or convalescent COVID-19.

The chain is built from TRBV4-1 and TRBJ1-4; D is undetermined. The ends were cut back, 0 bases at V and 6 bases at J, with 14 bases in the middle. The germline gives CDR1 MGHRA, CDR2 YSYEKL. This CDR3 region has 16 residues. This chain's CDR3 is CASSQDFGELDEKLFF. In DNA, the CDR3 is TGCGCCAGCAGCCAAGATTTCGGGGAGTTAGATGAAAAACTGTTTTTT.

The rearrangement links TRBV9 to TRBJ1-6; 7 bases are shared with TRBD1. Germline V gene data show CDR1 as SGDLS and CDR2 as YYNGEE. Germline trimming cut 4 bases from V and 5 bases from J; bases unmatched to any gene: 6. The CDR3 totals 15 residues. In DNA form, the CDR3 reads TGTGCCAGCAGCTCCACCGGGACAGATAATTCACCCCTCCACTTT. Amino acids: CASSSTGTDNSPLHF. The variable domain in full, completed from reference TRBV9 and TRBJ1-6, reads DSGVTQTPKHLITATGQRVTLRCSPRSGDLSVYWYQQSLDQGLQFLIQYYNGEERAKGNILERFSAQQFPDLHSELNLSSLELGDSALYFCASSSTGTDNSPLHFGNGTRLTVT.

The chain carries TRBV28 and TRBJ1-2; 7 bases match TRBD1. V lost 6 bases and J lost 2; bases outside the gene matches: 12. There are 16 residues in the CDR3. Germline V lookup: CDR1 MDHEN, CDR2 SYDVKM. The CDR3 bases are TGTGCCAGCAGGTCTGAGACAGGGATCCCAAACTATGGCTACACCTTC. Its translation: CASRSETGIPNYGYTF.

This clone was observed a handful of times. The chain is built from TRBV11-1 and TRBJ1-4; no clear D. V was trimmed by 5 bases and J by 3 bases, leaving 13 bases between them. The length of the CDR3 is 15 residues. The germline gives CDR1 SGHAT, CDR2 FQDESV (reference sequence). The DNA of the CDR3 is TGTGCCAGCAGCCCGAGGGAGTCAGCTAATGAAAAACTGTTTTTT. This sequence encodes CASSPRESANEKLFF.

V and J are TRBV14 and TRBJ2-1; weak D call: TRBD1 (6 bases). The CDR3 is 13 amino acids. The V and J ends lost 4 bases and 7 bases respectively, with 11 bases between them. CDR1 is SGHDN, CDR2 FVKESK, per germline. CDR3 region: CASSPVGGNEQFF. CDR3 DNA sequence: TGTGCCAGCAGCCCGGTAGGGGGAAATGAGCAGTTCTTC.

The rearrangement links TRBV4-3 to TRBJ1-4; D may be TRBD1 (6 bases). The CDR3 has 15 residues. The V end was cut by 0 bases, the J end by 8 bases, with 13 bases between. CDR1 and CDR2 from the germline V gene are LGHNA and YSLEER. In DNA form, the CDR3 reads TGCGCCAGCAGCCAAGATATACAGGGTGACGAAAAACTGTTTTTT. The encoded protein is CASSQDIQGDEKLFF.

The chain couples TRBV5-1 to TRBJ2-1; 12 nucleotides agree with TRBD2. Per the germline V gene, CDR1 is SGHRS and CDR2 is YFSETQ. The CDR3 runs to 16 residues. V shed 4 bases, J shed 9 bases, and the junction held 11 bases outside the gene matches. In DNA, the CDR3 is TGCGCCAGCAGCATTTCACTAGCGGGGGGATTCGCTGAGCAGTTCTTC. This encodes CASSISLAGGFAEQFF.

This chain connects TRBV6-1 to TRBJ1-6; possible D gene TRBD1, 5 bases. The germline V gene has CDR1 MNHNS and CDR2 SASEGT. V shed 2 bases and J shed 4 bases, with 9 bases lying between them. CDR3 length equals 15 residues. The CDR3 nucleotides are TGTGCCAGCAGTGAAACGGGACTGTATAATTCACCCCTCCACTTT. It encodes CASSETGLYNSPLHF.

This clone was seen only once. This chain joins TRBV18 and TRBJ2-2; 9 bases are a match to TRBD2. The CDR3 extends over 15 amino acids. CDR1 is KGHSH and CDR2 is LQKENI in the germline V gene. The J segment lost 4 bases and the V segment lost 6 bases, leaving 6 bases of the junction unmatched. CDR3 DNA: TGTGCCAGCTCTCATAGCGGGGGACCCACCGGGGAGCTGTTTTTT. Translated, it gives CASSHSGGPTGELFF.

The chain joins TRBV2 to TRBJ2-1; 7 bases are a match to TRBD2. CDR3 size: 14 residues. V gave up 3 bases and J gave up 8 bases; unmatched junction bases: 7. Germline V gene data show CDR1 as SNHLY and CDR2 as FYNNEI. CDR3 sequence (DNA): TGTGCCAGCAGTGACCGGACTAGTTCCGATGAGCAGTTCTTC. Translating gives CASSDRTSSDEQFF.

The gene calls are TRBV4-1 and TRBJ2-2; D possibly corresponds to TRBD1 (5 bases). This CDR3 comprises 17 residues. Germline-derived CDR1 and CDR2 are MGHRA and YSYEKL. V lost 4 bases and J 0 bases, leaving 15 bases between the germline ends. CDR3 bases: TGCGCCAGCAGCCCCGTGATTAGGGGCCCGAACACCGGGGAGCTGTTTTTT. This codes for CASSPVIRGPNTGELFF.

This chain joins TRBV9 and TRBJ2-1; possibly TRBD1 for D (5 bases). V lost 5 bases and J lost 0, with 12 bases in between. The CDR3 sequence is 15 residues long. In germline, CDR1 is SGDLS, CDR2 YYNGEE. Here the CDR3 DNA reads TGTGCCAGCAGTCCCCAGGGTGCCTCCTACAATGAGCAGTTCTTC. This codes for CASSPQGASYNEQFF. The variable domain in full, completed from reference TRBV9 and TRBJ2-1, reads DSGVTQTPKHLITATGQRVTLRCSPRSGDLSVYWYQQSLDQGLQFLIQYYNGEERAKGNILERFSAQQFPDLHSELNLSSLELGDSALYFCASSPQGASYNEQFFGPGTRLTVL.

The chain has TRBV7-2 and TRBJ2-1, with a tentative D call TRBD2 (7 bases). Trimming took off 2 bases at V and 6 bases at J, with 14 bases between the two ends. The CDR3 has 15 amino acids. Germline-derived CDR1 and CDR2 are SGHTA and FQGNSA. CDR3 residues: CASSLRQGGGNEQFF. CDR3 bases: TGTGCCAGCAGCTTAAGGCAAGGGGGGGGCAATGAGCAGTTCTTC.

This clone was counted once. This chain links TRBV5-4 with TRBJ2-7; TRBD1 matches 8 bases. Trimming at V came to 4 bases and at J to 2 bases, leaving 2 bases not matched to a gene. Per the germline V gene, CDR1 is SGHNT and CDR2 is YYREEE (reference sequence). CDR3 length: 13 amino acids. The CDR3 protein is CASSLDRAYEQYF. CDR3 in DNA: TGTGCCAGCAGCCTGGACAGGGCCTACGAGCAGTACTTC.

This chain joins TRBV27 and TRBJ2-1; 8 bases fit TRBD2. V dropped 4 bases and J dropped 3; count of bases not matched to a gene: 8. CDR1 and CDR2 from the germline V gene are MNHEY and SMNVEV (reference sequence). The CDR3 runs 16 residues. CDR3 loop: CASSYLSGGVYNEQFF. Written as DNA, the CDR3 is TGTGCCAGCAGTTATCTCAGCGGGGGAGTCTACAATGAGCAGTTCTTC.

The rearrangement uses TRBV9 and TRBJ1-1; the D gene is possibly TRBD1 (6 bases). Germline CDR1 and CDR2: SGDLS and YYNGEE. The CDR3 loop spans 16 amino acids. V was shortened by 0 bases and J by 4 bases, with 16 bases between the two germline ends. In nucleotides, the CDR3 is TGTGCCAGCAGCGTAGTAGGGGGTCAAATGGGCACTGAAGCTTTCTTT. Translating it yields CASSVVGGQMGTEAFF.

The CDR3 loop is CASSPERTIYF. The CDR3 region has the DNA TGTGCCAGCAGTCCGGAGAGAACCATATATTTT. The chain uses TRBV12-3 or TRBV12-4 and TRBJ1-3, with D unclear. The V gene lost 5 bases and the J gene lost 10 bases, with 9 bases spanning the gap. The CDR3 totals 11 residues.

This clone was counted a single time. V usage is TRBV6-1 and J usage is TRBJ1-6; the D is unclear. Trimming stripped 1 base from V and 9 bases from J, with 10 bases between. This CDR3 is 14 amino acids long. The V gene's germline CDR1 is MNHNS and CDR2 SASEGT. The CDR3 loop reads CASSEGRAPSPLHF. In DNA, the CDR3 is TGTGCCAGCAGTGAAGGGAGGGCCCCTTCACCCCTCCACTTT.